These 23 T cell receptor beta chains share one sample of origin, sequenced in a study of CD8+ T cells in alopecia areata. Extraction of RNA preceded its reverse transcription into cDNA, which served as the sequencing template. Produced via immunoSEQ multiplex PCR; TCRdb's table is partial and in-frame only. The sample shows some 170,000 clones, about 63% of them seen only once. The sample here was CD4+ T cells sorted from blood, taken at week 0. These receptors originate from a human donor with alopecia areata.

With respect to this clone: Other nucleotide sequences in the sample specify the same CDR3. The rearrangement uses TRBV30 and TRBJ2-5; D is unclear. Trimming removed 0 bases at V and 5 bases at J, with 7 bases between. CDR1 is GTSNPN and CDR2 is SVGIG in the germline V gene (reference sequence). The length of the CDR3 is 12 residues. The DNA for the CDR3 is TGTGCCTGGAGTGTAAGTGAGGAGACCCAGTACTTC. Its translation: CAWSVSEETQYF.

The chain couples TRBV25-1 to TRBJ1-2, with D tentatively TRBD1 (5 bases). V dropped 7 bases and J dropped 8 bases, with 14 bases sitting between them. Germline V gene lookup returns CDR1 MGHDK and CDR2 SYGVNS. The CDR3 is made up of 12 amino acids. In nucleotides, the CDR3 is TGTGCCAGCACCACAGGCGGCTGGGGCTACACCTTC. This codes for CASTTGGWGYTF.

The V call is TRBV7-2, the J call TRBJ1-2; D uncertain. Between the trimmed V and J ends, which lost 2 bases and 9 bases, there was a span of 13 bases. Germline V gives CDR1 SGHTA, CDR2 FQGNSA. CDR3 size: 13 residues. This chain's CDR3 is CASSLNSHYRYTF. The CDR3 region has the DNA TGTGCCAGCAGCTTAAACAGTCATTATCGCTACACCTTC.

The V gene is TRBV25-1, the J gene TRBJ2-5; D is undetermined. The better agreement between TRBJ2-7 and the DNA end casts doubt on the J call. The CDR3 runs 11 residues. Germline CDR1 MGHDK, CDR2 SYGVNS. The CDR3 reads CASSELGEQYF. The CDR3 DNA follows: TGTGCCAGCAGTGAATTGGGCGAGCAGTACTTC.

The chain links TRBV25-1 to TRBJ2-7; no clear D. Germline-derived CDR1 and CDR2 are MGHDK and SYGVNS. Trimming stripped 3 bases from V and 4 bases from J, with 4 bases between. The CDR3 covers 11 residues. In DNA, the CDR3 is TGTGCCAGCAGTGACTTATACGAGCAGTACTTC. It translates to CASSDLYEQYF.

In its sample, this clone was seen once. The chain couples TRBV29-1 to TRBJ2-5; D assignment may be TRBD1 or TRBD2 (5 bases each). The CDR3 extends over 12 amino acids. Germline values: CDR1 SQVTM, CDR2 ANQGSEA. The V end was cut by 6 bases, the J end by 5 bases, with 13 bases between. The CDR3 region has the DNA TGCAGCGTGGCCCCGGGACCGGAGACCCAGTACTTC. Its protein is CSVAPGPETQYF.

The chain links TRBV7-9 to TRBJ1-1, with unresolved D. Looked up from germline, CDR1 is SEHNR and CDR2 is FQNEAQ (reference sequence). Trimming shortened V by 2 bases and J by 4 bases, and 5 bases separated the two germline ends. The CDR3 is 12 amino acids. DNA for the CDR3: TGTGCCAGCAGCTTATTTCCCACTGAAGCTTTCTTT. It is translated as CASSLFPTEAFF. Supplemented by reference TRBV7-9 and TRBJ1-1, the full variable domain reads DTGVSQNPRHKITKRGQNVTFRCDPISEHNRLYWYRQTLGQGPEFLTYFQNEAQLEKSRLLSDRFSAERPKGSFSTLEIQRTEQGDSAMYLCASSLFPTEAFFGQGTRLTVV.

The count of this clone is one. The chain links TRBV6-1 to TRBJ2-6, with a possible D match to TRBD2 (6 bases). Germline CDR1 is MNHNS and CDR2 is SASEGT. V lost 4 bases and J lost 0, with 10 bases in between. The CDR3 runs to 16 residues. The CDR3 here is CASSGDFTSGANVLTF. CDR3 nucleotides: TGTGCCAGCAGTGGGGACTTTACCTCTGGGGCCAACGTCCTGACTTTC.

The chain has TRBV29-1 and TRBJ1-1; D ambiguous. Germline CDR1 and CDR2: SQVTM and ANQGSEA. The CDR3 loop spans 13 amino acids. V was trimmed by 8 bases and J by 1 base, leaving 14 bases between them. This chain's CDR3 is CSSVADGNTEAFF. DNA for the CDR3: TGCAGCAGCGTTGCCGACGGGAACACTGAAGCTTTCTTT.

The CDR3 coding sequence is TGCAGTGCTAGAGAACTCGATGAGCAGTACTTC. Amino acids: CSARELDEQYF. This chain connects TRBV20-1 to TRBJ2-7; D remains ambiguous. Germline CDR1 DFQATT, CDR2 SNEGSKA (reference sequence). The ends were cut back, 0 bases at V and 7 bases at J, with 7 bases in the middle. CDR3 length equals 11 residues.

This clone came up a few times. The V and J genes are TRBV2 and TRBJ1-1, with D hard to call. Germline CDR1 SNHLY, CDR2 FYNNEI. Between the trimmed V and J ends, which lost 6 bases and 6 bases, there was a span of 8 bases. CDR3 length equals 11 residues. CDR3 residues: CASRASPEAFF. The CDR3 DNA reads as TGTGCCAGCAGGGCAAGCCCTGAAGCTTTCTTT.

This rearrangement joins TRBV7-8 to TRBJ2-1; TRBD2 matches 10 bases. Germline CDR1 reads SGHVS; CDR2 reads FQNEAQ. J lost 9 bases, V lost 1 base, and 12 bases had no gene match. The CDR3 extends over 17 amino acids. Here the CDR3 DNA reads TGTGCCAGCAGCTTAGTCGGATGGGGGACTAGCGCGGGTGAGCAGTTCTTC. It codes for CASSLVGWGTSAGEQFF.

This clone was seen a few times. V usage is TRBV29-1 and J usage is TRBJ2-2; the match to TRBD2 covers 8 bases. This CDR3 region has 14 residues. CDR1 and CDR2 (germline): SQVTM, ANQGSEA. Trimming removed 6 bases from V and 6 bases from J; junction bases left unmatched: 9. The CDR3 bases are TGCAGCGTCATCTCGGGACTAGAGTCCGGGGAGCTGTTTTTT. Its protein is CSVISGLESGELFF.

The DNA of the CDR3 is TGTGCCAGTAGTATCGGGAGGAATGAGCAGTTCTTC. The encoded protein is CASSIGRNEQFF. V usage is TRBV19 and J usage is TRBJ2-1; 7 positions agree with TRBD2. Germline V gives CDR1 LNHDA, CDR2 SQIVND (reference sequence). V dropped 3 bases and J dropped 7; count of bases not matched to a gene: 0. This CDR3 is 12 amino acids long.

V is TRBV30 and J is TRBJ1-1; a possible D gene is TRBD1 (5 bases). With 3 bases removed from V and 0 bases from J, the gap between germline ends came to 8 bases. The CDR3 totals 13 residues. From germline, CDR1 is GTSNPN and CDR2 SVGIG (reference sequence). This CDR3 is CAWRTVVNTEAFF. CDR3 coding DNA: TGTGCCTGGAGGACAGTAGTGAACACTGAAGCTTTCTTT.

The chain joins TRBV15 to TRBJ2-3; 9 bases agree with TRBD2. The CDR3 covers 15 residues. Germline V gene data show CDR1 as LNHNV and CDR2 as YYDKDF (reference sequence). Unmatched junction bases numbered 8, after V lost 6 bases and J lost 4 bases. CDR3 sequence: CATRKGLAGADTQYF. For the CDR3, the DNA is TGTGCCACCAGGAAGGGACTAGCCGGCGCAGATACGCAGTATTTT.

This chain links TRBV6-5 with TRBJ1-5; a possible D gene is TRBD1 (6 bases). The germline V gene encodes CDR1 MNHEY and CDR2 SVGAGI. V lost 8 bases and J 5 bases, leaving 13 bases between the germline ends. The CDR3 spans 13 residues. In DNA form, the CDR3 reads TGTGCCAGCTCACAGGGCTGGGATCAGCCCCAGCATTTT. Protein sequence: CASSQGWDQPQHF.

The J gene is TRBJ2-6, the V gene TRBV18, with no clear D. Trimming cost V 3 bases and J 3 bases, with 12 bases left between them. The length of the CDR3 is 16 residues. The V gene's germline CDR1 is KGHSH and CDR2 LQKENI. In nucleotides, the CDR3 is TGTGCCAGCTCACCCCCGGGTCTCGGTGGGGCCAACGTCCTGACTTTC. It yields the protein CASSPPGLGGANVLTF.

CDR3 region: CASSLRWDGEYEQYF. Written as DNA, the CDR3 is TGCGCCAGCAGCCTCAGGTGGGACGGAGAGTACGAGCAGTACTTC. J is TRBJ2-7 and V is TRBV5-1, with D perhaps assigned TRBD1 or TRBD2 (5 bases each). V lost 4 bases and J 4 bases, leaving 18 bases between the germline ends. Looked up from germline, CDR1 is SGHRS and CDR2 is YFSETQ. The CDR3 has 15 amino acids.

This clone was seen a few times. Germline is not matched at one junction end, which may reflect a read error. The chain employs TRBV4-1 and TRBJ2-1; 9 nucleotides line up with TRBD2. Germline-derived CDR1 and CDR2 are MGHRA and YSYEKL. The CDR3 is 15 amino acids. This chain's CDR3 is CASSFMRGGYDEQFF. CDR3 in DNA: TGCGCCAGCAGCTTCATGCGGGGGGGCTACGATGAGCAGTTCTTC.

The chain uses TRBV5-6 and TRBJ1-1; unclear D gene. CDR3 length equals 13 residues. The germline CDR1 and CDR2 sequences are SGHDT and YYEEEE. Between the trimmed V and J ends, which lost 5 bases and 4 bases, there was a span of 12 bases. Here the CDR3 DNA reads TGTGCCAGCAGTCCCCGCTGGGGCACTGAAGCTTTCTTT. Its protein is CASSPRWGTEAFF.

The chain joins TRBV10-1 to TRBJ2-7; D remains ambiguous. V lost 5 bases and J lost 0, with 8 bases in between. Germline CDR1 WNHNN, CDR2 SYGVQD (reference sequence). The CDR3 consists of 13 residues. This CDR3 reads CASSPDNSYEQYF. DNA for the CDR3: TGCGCCAGCAGTCCAGACAACTCCTACGAGCAGTACTTC.

CDR3 sequence reads: CATSGNDSPLHF. The DNA of the CDR3 is TGTGCCACGTCTGGGAACGATTCACCCCTCCACTTT. This sequence joins TRBV15 and TRBJ1-6; D is uncertain. Deletions cut 9 bases from V and 8 bases from J, with 11 bases between. Germline lookup yields CDR1 LNHNV and CDR2 YYDKDF (reference sequence). The CDR3 has 12 residues.